This TCR beta chain originates from a study of CD8 T cells in Susac syndrome (dated by TCRdb to about 2019). About the full investigation: Of the Susac syndrome patients who were sequenced, 5 or 6 had clinically active disease and 8 or 9 were in clinical remission. Susac syndrome patients were therapy-naive, on corticosteroids (some also receiving IVIg), or on IVIg alone at blood withdrawal. Repertoire sequencing was used to test whether CD8+ T cell activation and differentiation in Susac syndrome was antigen driven. Here is what the overall study found, with its caveats: The number of individuals in the TCR sequencing and HLA analysis was recognized as being relatively small. In the CD4+ T cell repertoire of Susac syndrome patients, clonal expansion was not detected.

RNA was extracted with the RNeasy kit and roughly 0.45 to 1 ug was reverse transcribed using random hexamers. TCR beta CDR3 regions were amplified with the immunoSEQ multiplex PCR assay covering 54 Vbeta and 13 Jbeta segments. Bias from PCR amplification was corrected by using a synthetic template baseline for primer optimization and for computational correction. On the authors' methods: Reads were annotated to V, D and J genes according to IMGT and were analyzed with immunoSEQ Analyzer, with only productive sequences retained. Clonality was computed as one minus Shannon entropy normalized by log2 of the number of productive unique sequences. For each patient and control, public and private clones were evaluated within the 100 most prevalent clones. A clone was defined as Susac-specific if it was absent from the healthy and MS cohorts, from over 1,000 published viral clones and from other ImmuneACCESS disease sequences. Using fastp at Q25 and MiXCR, TCRdb reprocessed the public reads and kept productive beta chains. Rows with one shared CDR3 protein collapse into an entry with the most common genes and DNA. In this record, the V and J calls reflect TCRdb's handling and not the investigators' own analysis. The sample table lists some 150,000 distinct CDR3 sequences, approximately 95% of them with a count of one. The ten largest clones capture roughly 0.16% of the sample.

Peripheral blood CD8+ and CD4+ T cells from healthy donors, Susac syndrome patients and multiple sclerosis patients were profiled by high-throughput TCR beta sequencing. The Susac syndrome patients fulfilled recently defined diagnostic criteria for definite or probable disease. Bulk CD8+ and CD4+ T cells were purified magnetically by negative isolation, whereas CD8+ TEMRA cells were enriched by FACS. Blood was collected in EDTA tubes and processed within 24 hours, with PBMCs isolated through density gradient centrifugation. PBMCs intended for TCR sequencing were frozen in liquid nitrogen and were later thawed in a 37 degrees C water bath. Purity of sorted or isolated CD4+, CD8+ and CD8+ TEMRA cells was at least 90%. This clonotype was recorded once. Its recognized antigen is unknown. No qualities accompany the bases; no much larger clone lies one base away. A lone read offers only weak evidence. CDR1 and CDR2 (MNHEY, SVGAGI) derive from the germline V gene. The CDR3, cysteine through phenylalanine, is 14 amino acids long. Only the CDR3 DNA stays, 42 bases, in frame from base 1. V is shortened by 2 bases, J by 4 bases, and the region joining them spans 11 bases.

The rearrangement joined TRBV6-5 to TRBJ2-5; too little of a D gene remains to name it. Sequencing was carried out using CD4+ T cells from PBMCs. The sequence came from a human donor with Susac syndrome. At the DNA level, the sequence is TGTGCCAGCAGTTACCAGACGGGCTTAGAGACCCAGTACTTC. This yields the protein CASSYQTGLETQYF.